This is a list of T cell receptor beta chains from one sample in a study of graft-versus-host responses after intestinal transplantation. The assay was immunoSEQ multiplex PCR, and TCRdb's table has in-frame clones only and misses some. The top ten hold around 22% of the sample, which has around 9,000 clones, 78% seen once. The sample in question was ileum tissue, obtained 500 to 550 days after intestinal transplant. Every receptor here comes from a human patient who received an intestinal transplant, so some T cells may come from the graft donor. The conserved cysteine and the conserved F or W are not part of the CDR3 here. The order of the fields is CDR3 length, J gene, V gene, clone size, CDR3 protein. Part of the rows lack a size; the others show once, few, many or a class for expanded clones.

>13|TRBJ2-1|TRBV19|NA
ASSMTSGSGNEQF
>12|NA|TRBV5-6|NA
ASSLGQGAYEQY
>11|TRBJ1-1|TRBV6-5|NA
ASSWGRETEAF
>11|TRBJ1-5|TRBV27|NA
ASSSSGAQPQH
>14|TRBJ1-4|TRBV19|few
ASSTPRTGMKEKLF
>12|TRBJ2-7|TRBV6-1|NA
ASSPGDFPYEQY
>13|TRBJ1-1|TRBV7-9|NA
ASSLGPGRNTEAF
>16|TRBJ2-3|TRBV10-1|NA
ASSESKITRGRTDTQY
>15|TRBJ2-3|TRBV11-3|NA
ASSFRLAGGGSDTQY
>12|TRBJ2-7|TRBV2|NA
ASSTSGGADEQY
>13|TRBJ1-4|TRBV4-3|NA
ASSQDEGFDEKLF
>13|TRBJ2-5|TRBV5-1|NA
ASSLVTAAQETQY
>13|TRBJ2-7|TRBV5-6|NA
ASSPPRQGAYEQY
>10|TRBJ2-1|TRBV10-3|NA
AIGFLGNEQF
>13|TRBJ1-3|TRBV7-2|NA
ASSFRALSGNTIY
>15|TRBJ2-1|TRBV5-1|once
ASSPHTGSLTYNEQF
>11|TRBJ2-4|TRBV4-1|NA
ASSQVESDIQY
>13|TRBJ1-2|TRBV4-1|NA
ASSQDAGGTYGYT
>12|TRBJ2-3|TRBV5-8|NA
ASSPWTSTDTQY
>9|TRBJ2-7|TRBV5-5|NA
ASGHFYEQY
>13|NA|TRBV5-5|once
ASSLTGTLSYEQY
>14|TRBJ2-5|TRBV4-1|NA
ASSPPVAGGLGSQY
>12|NA|TRBV29-1|NA
SVVGLAGTYEQY
>11|TRBJ2-7|TRBV5-1|NA
ASSLGQSYEQY
>14|TRBJ2-5|TRBV4-1|once
ASSQGLAGGQETQY
>15|TRBJ2-1|TRBV18|once
ASSPDWLGSSYNEQF
>14|TRBJ1-6|TRBV6-5|NA
ASSYRGRSYNSPLH
>13|TRBJ2-6|TRBV5-4|NA
ASSRTGFGANVLT
>11|TRBJ2-2|TRBV30|few
AWSVVNTGELF
>16|TRBJ2-3|TRBV2|NA
ASRVLVPRALRTDTQY
>16|TRBJ2-3|TRBV11-2|NA
ASSLSGGFPYSTDTQY
>14|TRBJ2-1|TRBV7-2|NA
ASRRPGLAGESEQF
>13|TRBJ2-2|TRBV5-1|few
ASSPDRGNTGELF
>12|TRBJ2-5|TRBV2|NA
ASRGLAGQETQY
>10|TRBJ2-7|TRBV2|NA
ASSDTTSQQY
>12|TRBJ2-7|TRBV5-1|NA
ASSFGTGVYEQY
>13|TRBJ2-1|TRBV6-4|NA
ASSDSGGIYNEQF
>14|TRBJ2-7|TRBV7-9|NA
ASSLKLAGATYEQY